Each of the 4 T cell receptor beta chains below was sequenced from the same sample in a study of OX40 agonist ivuxolimab in advanced cancers. TCRdb's copy holds only in-frame clones and misses some; the assay was immunoSEQ multiplex PCR. Of around 42,000 clones listed, approximately 89% are singletons. The source was CD4+ or CD8+ T cells sorted from blood, collected in a trial of the OX40 agonist ivuxolimab. The receptors shown here come from an adult with an advanced solid tumor such as melanoma, head and neck, liver or kidney cancer.

The J gene is TRBJ2-7, the V gene TRBV7-9; 10 bases line up with TRBD2. The trim removed 5 bases at V and 2 bases at J, leaving 6 bases unmatched. Germline CDR1 and CDR2: SEHNR and FQNEAQ (reference sequence). The CDR3 extends over 15 amino acids. In nucleotides, the CDR3 is TGTGCCAGCAGCCCCTTAGCGGGAGGAACCTACGAGCAGTACTTC. Translated, it gives CASSPLAGGTYEQYF. The whole variable domain, filled in from reference TRBV7-9 and TRBJ2-7, reads DTGVSQNPRHKITKRGQNVTFRCDPISEHNRLYWYRQTLGQGPEFLTYFQNEAQLEKSRLLSDRFSAERPKGSFSTLEIQRTEQGDSAMYLCASSPLAGGTYEQYFGPGTRLTVT.

The chain has TRBV19 and TRBJ2-7, with no clear D. V lost 10 bases and J lost 6, with 13 bases in between. Germline V gene sequence: CDR1 LNHDA, CDR2 SQIVND (reference sequence). The CDR3 contains 11 residues. The CDR3 spells CAKVQRFEQYF. The CDR3 DNA follows: TGTGCCAAAGTTCAAAGGTTCGAGCAGTACTTC.

The rearrangement uses TRBV11-2 and TRBJ2-5; D unclear. Germline V CDR1 and CDR2: SGHAT, FQNNGV. The length of the CDR3 is 13 residues. V shed 1 base and J shed 5 bases, with 8 bases lying between them. The CDR3 region has the DNA TGTGCCAGCAGCTTAGTCGTCTGGGAGACCCAGTACTTC. The encoded protein is CASSLVVWETQYF.

The chain uses TRBV5-5 and TRBJ1-1; no reliable D call. Per the germline V gene, CDR1 is SGHKS and CDR2 is YYEKEE (reference sequence). This CDR3 is 16 amino acids long. V lost 4 bases and J 1 base, leaving 17 bases between the germline ends. CDR3 in DNA: TGTGCCAGCAGCGTGAAACCTAGGGCGGAGAACACTGAAGCTTTCTTT. Translation: CASSVKPRAENTEAFF. Filled out from reference TRBV5-5 and TRBJ1-1, the complete variable domain reads DAGVTQSPTHLIKTRGQQVTLRCSPISGHKSVSWYQQVLGQGPQFIFQYYEKEERGRGNFPDRFSARQFPNYSSELNVNALLLGDSALYLCASSVKPRAENTEAFFGQGTRLTVV.